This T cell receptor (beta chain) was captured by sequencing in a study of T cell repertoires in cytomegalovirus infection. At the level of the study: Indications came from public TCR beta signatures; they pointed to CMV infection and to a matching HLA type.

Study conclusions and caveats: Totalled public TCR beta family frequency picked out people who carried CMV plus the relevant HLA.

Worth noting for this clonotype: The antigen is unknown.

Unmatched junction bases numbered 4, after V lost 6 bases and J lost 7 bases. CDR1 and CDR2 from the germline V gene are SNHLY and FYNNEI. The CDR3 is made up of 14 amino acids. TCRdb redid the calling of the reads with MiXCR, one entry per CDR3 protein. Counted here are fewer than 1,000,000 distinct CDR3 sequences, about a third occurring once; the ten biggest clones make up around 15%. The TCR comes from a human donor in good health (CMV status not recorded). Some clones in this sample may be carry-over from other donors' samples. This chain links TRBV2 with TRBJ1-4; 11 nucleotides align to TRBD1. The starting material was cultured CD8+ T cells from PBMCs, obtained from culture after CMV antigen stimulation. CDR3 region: CASRDGTGGEKLFF. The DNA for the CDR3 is TGTGCCAGCAGGGACGGGACAGGGGGTGAAAAACTGTTTTTT.